These 19 T cell receptor beta chains came from one sample sequenced in a study of cytomegalovirus exposure and HLA in healthy donors. A multiplex PCR was run with 60 Vbeta primers and 13 Jbeta primers. Profiling relied on immunoSEQ multiplex PCR, and the TCRdb table lists in-frame clones only, not all of them. Of about 120,000 clones detected, roughly 79% appear once; the ten largest clones hold 3.9%. Sequencing input: PBMCs. All receptors derive from a woman aged 25 to 45 in good health and CMV-seronegative.

This clone is a singleton in its sample. An end of the junction does not agree with germline; a read error may underlie this. Other DNA sequences in this specimen translate into the identical CDR3. This chain links TRBV6-4 with TRBJ2-3, with 8 bases matching TRBD1. Germline V gene lookup returns CDR1 MRHNA and CDR2 SNTAGT. The CDR3 consists of 15 residues. CDR3 region: CASSDLSGGTDTQYF. The CDR3 DNA is TGTGCCAGCAGTGACTTATCAGGGGGCACAGACACGCAGTATTTT.

The chain has TRBV30 and TRBJ1-5; D gene uncertain. CDR3 size: 14 residues. V was pared by 4 bases and J by 0 bases, with 10 bases between. The germline gives CDR1 GTSNPN, CDR2 SVGIG (reference sequence). This chain's CDR3 is CAWNCLHSNQPQHF. For the CDR3, the DNA is TGTGCCTGGAACTGCCTTCATAGCAATCAGCCCCAGCATTTT.

This chain links TRBV6-6 with TRBJ2-7, with a weak D call TRBD2 (5 bases). This CDR3 is 11 amino acids long. Germline CDR1 and CDR2: MNHNY and SVGAGI (reference sequence). V gave up 5 bases and J gave up 4 bases, with 6 bases separating them. CDR3 amino acids: CASSEGYEQYF. The CDR3 DNA reads TGTGCCAGCAGTGAGGGTTACGAGCAGTACTTC.

This clone occurred a few times. This chain uses TRBV4-1 with TRBJ2-5; D call uncertain. Per germline, CDR1 MGHRA and CDR2 YSYEKL. The length of the CDR3 is 13 residues. The V end was cut by 2 bases, the J end by 4 bases, with 8 bases between. In DNA form, the CDR3 reads TGCGCCAGCAGCCAACCGAGTGGAGAGACCCAGTACTTC. Encoded protein: CASSQPSGETQYF.

The J gene is TRBJ2-3, the V gene TRBV7-9; 7 bases are a match to TRBD2. Germline lookup yields CDR1 SEHNR and CDR2 FQNEAQ (reference sequence). The CDR3 covers 16 residues. Trimming took 7 bases from V and 2 from J; bases not matched to a gene: 12. CDR3 region: CASTPSSGVFTDTQYF. Written as DNA, the CDR3 is TGTGCCAGCACCCCCTCGAGCGGGGTCTTCACAGATACGCAGTATTTT.

V gene TRBV9 combines with J gene TRBJ2-5, with a weak D call TRBD2 (5 bases). CDR3 length equals 12 residues. The V gene's germline CDR1 is SGDLS and CDR2 YYNGEE. The V end was cut by 1 base, the J end by 5 bases, with 6 bases between. The CDR3 nucleotides are TGTGCCAGCAGCGTATCGGGGGAGACCCAGTACTTC. It is translated as CASSVSGETQYF.

The gene calls are TRBV4-3 and TRBJ1-2; D gene uncertain. V lost 0 bases, J lost 7 bases, and 9 bases lay in between. This CDR3 is 13 amino acids long. Germline V gives CDR1 LGHNA, CDR2 YSLEER. CDR3 amino acids: CASSQDRPSGYTF. The CDR3 region has the DNA TGCGCCAGCAGCCAAGACAGGCCTTCTGGCTACACCTTC.

The chain combines TRBV19 with TRBJ2-7, with 10 bases lining up with TRBD2. After removal of 1 base from V and 3 bases from J, the junction contained 3 bases not matched to a gene. The CDR3 sequence is 15 residues long. Per germline, CDR1 LNHDA and CDR2 SQIVND (reference sequence). The CDR3 region is CASSIAPSGSYEQYF. The DNA of the CDR3 is TGTGCCAGTAGTATAGCTCCTAGCGGGAGCTACGAGCAGTACTTC. Combining the CDR3 with reference TRBV19 and TRBJ2-7 gives the whole variable domain DGGITQSPKYLFRKEGQNVTLSCEQNLNHDAMYWYRQDPGQGLRLIYYSQIVNDFQKGDIAEGYSVSREKKESFPLTVTSAQKNPTAFYLCASSIAPSGSYEQYFGPGTRLTVT.

This CDR3 is CASSPQGDSTYEQYF. The CDR3 DNA is TGTGCCAGCTCACCCCAGGGGGACAGTACCTACGAGCAGTACTTC. The rearrangement uses TRBV18 and TRBJ2-7; 7 positions match TRBD1. With 3 bases clipped from V and 2 bases from J, the junction kept 7 bases outside the gene matches. Germline V gene lookup returns CDR1 KGHSH and CDR2 LQKENI. This CDR3 comprises 15 residues.

In its sample, this clone was seen once. This chain connects TRBV7-9 to TRBJ1-5, with 7 bases lining up with TRBD1. Per germline, CDR1 SEHNR and CDR2 FQNEAQ (reference sequence). The CDR3 length is 15 residues. The V segment lost 4 bases and the J segment 6 bases; nucleotides outside the gene matches: 9. The DNA for the CDR3 is TGTGCCAGCAGCTCTACAGGGGATGAGGGTCAGCCCCAGCATTTT. This codes for CASSSTGDEGQPQHF.

The table lists this clone with a few counts. This chain connects TRBV10-1 to TRBJ1-1; D might be TRBD1 (6 bases). The CDR3 contains 14 residues. Trimming took off 6 bases at V and 1 base at J, with 12 bases between the two ends. Germline V gene lookup returns CDR1 WNHNN and CDR2 SYGVQD (reference sequence). The CDR3 coding sequence is TGCGCCAGCAGCCGGGGGGCCACGAACACTGAAGCTTTCTTT. It codes for CASSRGATNTEAFF.

This clone was seen a few times. V usage is TRBV6-6 and J usage is TRBJ2-2; TRBD1 aligns across 7 bases. Losses at the gene ends were 4 bases for V and 6 bases for J; bases not matched to a gene: 2. Germline lookup yields CDR1 MNHNY and CDR2 SVGAGI (reference sequence). The CDR3 runs 13 residues. The DNA for the CDR3 is TGTGCCAGCAGTTCTCAGGGGGCCGGGGAGCTGTTTTTT. It encodes CASSSQGAGELFF.

The V gene is TRBV6-5, the J gene TRBJ2-1; 7 nucleotides agree with TRBD1. V dropped 2 bases and J dropped 9; count of bases not matched to a gene: 7. From germline, CDR1 is MNHEY and CDR2 SVGAGI. The CDR3 covers 14 residues. The CDR3, as DNA: TGTGCCAGCAGTTACCCAACGCCAGGGGGTGAGCAGTTCTTC. Protein: CASSYPTPGGEQFF.

V and J are TRBV7-2 and TRBJ2-3, with 11 bases aligning to TRBD2. The CDR3 has 17 amino acids. Trimming removed 2 bases from V and 4 bases from J; junction bases left unmatched: 8. Germline V gene data show CDR1 as SGHTA and CDR2 as FQGNSA. This CDR3 reads CASSLRSGTSGADTQYF. CDR3 nucleotide sequence: TGTGCCAGCAGCTTACGGTCCGGGACTAGCGGCGCAGATACGCAGTATTTT.

J is TRBJ1-1 and V is TRBV10-3; D call uncertain. The CDR3 loop spans 16 amino acids. Trimming took off 0 bases at V and 4 bases at J, with 15 bases between the two ends. The germline CDR1 and CDR2 sequences are ENHRY and SYGVKD. Here the CDR3 reads CAISESVRRGGTEAFF. The CDR3 DNA is TGTGCCATCAGTGAGTCGGTGCGCCGGGGAGGCACTGAAGCTTTCTTT.

V gene TRBV7-6 combines with J gene TRBJ2-7; D is possibly TRBD2 (5 bases). Trimming shortened V by 0 bases and J by 1 base, and 10 bases separated the two germline ends. CDR1 and CDR2 from the germline V gene are SGHVS and FNYEAQ. The CDR3 spans 15 residues. The CDR3 protein is CASSLAGDWSYEQYF. The CDR3 nucleotides are TGTGCCAGCAGCTTAGCGGGAGATTGGTCCTACGAGCAGTACTTC.

This clone was counted only a few times. The rearrangement joins TRBV7-9 to TRBJ2-2, with 9 bases aligning to TRBD1. CDR3 length: 15 residues. The ends lost 5 bases at V and 2 bases at J; junction bases unmatched: 3. CDR1 is SEHNR and CDR2 is FQNEAQ in the germline V gene (reference sequence). The CDR3 sequence: CASSVQGANTGELFF. CDR3 coding DNA: TGTGCCAGCAGCGTACAGGGGGCAAACACCGGGGAGCTGTTTTTT.

The chain has TRBV7-9 and TRBJ2-5, with D perhaps matching TRBD1 (5 bases). The DNA end lines up better with TRBJ2-7; the J call may be wrong. The CDR3 contains 13 residues. In germline, CDR1 is SEHNR, CDR2 FQNEAQ (reference sequence). The CDR3 here is CASSLEGRGEQYF. CDR3 DNA: TGTGCCAGCAGCTTAGAGGGTAGGGGCGAGCAGTACTTC.

This rearrangement joins TRBV27 to TRBJ2-1; D call uncertain. Trimming removed 3 bases at V and 5 bases at J, with 11 bases between. The CDR3 has 14 amino acids. Germline loops: CDR1 MNHEY, CDR2 SMNVEV (reference sequence). CDR3 DNA sequence: TGTGCCAGCAGTTTTATAGCATCCCACAATGAGCAGTTCTTC. It yields the protein CASSFIASHNEQFF.